This TCR beta chain was recovered during a study of regulatory T cells in long-lasting Graves disease. Points from the study as a whole: Persistent Graves' patients showed less TCR diversity than newly diagnosed ones.

The V gene end was trimmed by 4 bases and the J gene end by 0 bases; junction bases not matched to a gene: 9. The CDR3 totals 18 residues. CDR1 and CDR2 from the germline V gene are KGHSY and FQNENV. The sample's time point: newly diagnosed GD, antithyroid drugs for less than 3 months. RNA isolated from PBMCs was used to make the TCR library. In building TCR beta libraries, iRepertoire HTBI primers were used together with Arm-PCR of CDR3 regions. TCRdb re-called the multiplex PCR reads with MiXCR, one entry per CDR3 protein. The sample lists roughly 500,000 distinct CDR3 sequences, less than 15% occurring once. Of note for this clonotype: Its antigen is not identified.

This same sample was also taken into another study, of T cells in Graves' hyperthyroidism and ophthalmopathy. That study adds: The HTBI primer set was used in a first-round RT-PCR of the TCR CDR3.

The input for sequencing was peripheral blood mononuclear cells (PBMCs), taken at new diagnosis, from a patient treated with antithyroid drugs. The rearrangement links TRBV16 to TRBJ2-1; 10 nucleotides match TRBD2. This receptor was identified in a man aged 25 to 40 with Graves disease. CDR3 nucleotides: TGTGCCAGCAGCCGTAGGTCGGGACTAGCGAGCTCCTACAATGAGCAGTTCTTC. Protein: CASSRRSGLASSYNEQFF.